A single count supports the clone carrying this T cell receptor (beta chain). Assay: immunoSEQ multiplex PCR; the TCRdb copy retains only in-frame clones and omits some. The sample consists of 83,000 or so clones, roughly 80% of them appearing once. The data stem from a study of OX40 agonist ivuxolimab in advanced cancers. The CDR3 is 14 residues long. J gave up 1 base and V 6 bases, and 3 bases lay outside the gene matches. Germline-derived CDR1 and CDR2 are SNHLY and FYNNEI. This TCR was sampled from an adult with an advanced solid tumor such as melanoma, head and neck, liver or kidney cancer. The sequencing used CD4+ or CD8+ T cells sorted from blood, collected in a trial of the OX40 agonist ivuxolimab. J is TRBJ2-5 and V is TRBV2; 9 bases align to TRBD1. The CDR3 region has the DNA TGTGCCAGCAGAGAGACAGGGGGCCAAGAGACCCAGTACTTC. This gives the protein CASRETGGQETQYF.